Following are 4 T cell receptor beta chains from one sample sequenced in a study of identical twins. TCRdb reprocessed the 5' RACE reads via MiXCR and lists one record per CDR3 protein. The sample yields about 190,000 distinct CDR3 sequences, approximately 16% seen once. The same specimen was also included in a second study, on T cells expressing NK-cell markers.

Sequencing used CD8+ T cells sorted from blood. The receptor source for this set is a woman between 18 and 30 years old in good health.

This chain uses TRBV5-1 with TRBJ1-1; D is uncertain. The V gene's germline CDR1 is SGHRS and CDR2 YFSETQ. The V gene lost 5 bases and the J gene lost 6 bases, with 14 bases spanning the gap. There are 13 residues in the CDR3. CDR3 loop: CASRSSWEPEAFF. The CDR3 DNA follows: TGCGCCAGCAGAAGCAGCTGGGAACCTGAAGCTTTCTTT.

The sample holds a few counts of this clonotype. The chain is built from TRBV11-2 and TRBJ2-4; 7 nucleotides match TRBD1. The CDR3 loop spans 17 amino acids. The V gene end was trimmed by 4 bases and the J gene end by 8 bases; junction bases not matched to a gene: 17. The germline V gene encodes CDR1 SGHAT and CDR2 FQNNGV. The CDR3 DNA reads TGTGCCAGCAGCTCCCGCCCCGGACAGGAGGATAAAGACATTCAGTACTTC. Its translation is CASSSRPGQEDKDIQYF.

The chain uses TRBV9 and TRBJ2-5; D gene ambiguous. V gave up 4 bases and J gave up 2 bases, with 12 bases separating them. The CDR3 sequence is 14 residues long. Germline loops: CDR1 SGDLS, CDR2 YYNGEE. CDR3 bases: TGTGCCAGCAGCCCTCGGGTCCAACAAGAGACCCAGTACTTC. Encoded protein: CASSPRVQQETQYF.

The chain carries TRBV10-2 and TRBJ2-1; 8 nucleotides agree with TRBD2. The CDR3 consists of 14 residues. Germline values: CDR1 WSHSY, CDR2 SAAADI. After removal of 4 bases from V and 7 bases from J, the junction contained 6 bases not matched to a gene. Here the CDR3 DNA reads TGCGCCAGCAGTGCGACGGGGGGGGTAAATGAGCAGTTCTTC. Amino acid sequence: CASSATGGVNEQFF.